These 7 T cell receptor beta chains were sequenced from one sample in a study of shared clonotypes between healthy human individuals. The table came from immunoSEQ multiplex PCR; TCRdb's copy has only in-frame clones and leaves some out. The sample lists more than 400,000 clones; roughly 95% were seen once. The sequenced sample consisted of naive CD4+ T cells sorted from blood. Subset meaning: CD45RA+ positively selected. Receptors originate from a woman in her thirties in good health.

The rearrangement links TRBV28 to TRBJ2-3, with TRBD2 matching over 10 bases. V shed 7 bases, J shed 6 bases, and the junction held 19 bases outside the gene matches. The CDR3 is made up of 18 amino acids. Germline loops: CDR1 MDHEN, CDR2 SYDVKM. The CDR3 region is CASTLNPASGSVWDTQYF. The CDR3 bases are TGTGCCAGCACCTTAAACCCAGCTAGCGGGAGTGTATGGGATACGCAGTATTTT.

The V and J genes are TRBV7-8 and TRBJ2-1; 9 bases map to TRBD2. With V trimmed by 2 bases and J by 6 bases, 8 bases remained unmatched. This CDR3 has 16 residues. Looked up from germline, CDR1 is SGHVS and CDR2 is FQNEAQ. The CDR3 reads CASSLLSAGGANEQFF. For the CDR3, the DNA is TGTGCCAGCAGCTTATTATCGGCGGGAGGGGCCAATGAGCAGTTCTTC.

The chain uses TRBV6-5 and TRBJ2-2; D unresolved. Per germline, CDR1 MNHEY and CDR2 SVGAGI. This CDR3 region has 13 residues. Trimming shortened V by 6 bases and J by 6 bases, and 11 bases separated the two germline ends. CDR3 sequence reads: CASSYIRPGELFF. Written as DNA, the CDR3 is TGTGCCAGCAGCTACATCCGCCCCGGGGAGCTGTTTTTT.

CDR3 sequence reads: CASSPAGGGRLYEQYF. The CDR3 coding sequence is TGTGCCAGCAGCCCCGCGGGTGGCGGGAGGTTGTACGAGCAGTACTTC. The chain employs TRBV28 and TRBJ2-7, with 8 bases identical to TRBD2. Trimming removed 6 bases from V and 4 bases from J; junction bases left unmatched: 14. The germline gives CDR1 MDHEN, CDR2 SYDVKM. The CDR3 is 16 residues long.

The chain recombines TRBV6-5 with TRBJ2-7; perhaps TRBD2 as D (5 bases). Trimming took 5 bases from V and 2 from J, leaving 10 bases between them. This CDR3 spans 13 amino acids. Germline loops: CDR1 MNHEY, CDR2 SVGAGI. CDR3: CASSTGLPYEQYF. CDR3 coding DNA: TGTGCCAGCAGTACCGGACTGCCCTACGAGCAGTACTTC.

The chain joins TRBV19 to TRBJ1-5, with 9 bases that match TRBD1. Germline CDR1 and CDR2: LNHDA and SQIVND (reference sequence). J lost 6 bases, V lost 4 bases, and 10 bases had no gene match. CDR3 length equals 16 residues. The CDR3 region is CASSKLRTGVGQPQHF. The CDR3 DNA follows: TGTGCCAGTAGTAAACTTCGGACAGGGGTAGGTCAGCCCCAGCATTTT.

This clone appeared a single time. This chain links TRBV7-2 with TRBJ2-7, with 9 bases that match TRBD2. Trimming cost V 5 bases and J 2 bases; bases outside gene matches: 10. The CDR3 has 16 amino acids. The V gene's germline CDR1 is SGHTA and CDR2 FQGNSA. CDR3 sequence reads: CASSPAGLAVTYEQYF. In DNA form, the CDR3 reads TGTGCCAGCAGCCCGGCGGGACTAGCAGTAACCTACGAGCAGTACTTC.